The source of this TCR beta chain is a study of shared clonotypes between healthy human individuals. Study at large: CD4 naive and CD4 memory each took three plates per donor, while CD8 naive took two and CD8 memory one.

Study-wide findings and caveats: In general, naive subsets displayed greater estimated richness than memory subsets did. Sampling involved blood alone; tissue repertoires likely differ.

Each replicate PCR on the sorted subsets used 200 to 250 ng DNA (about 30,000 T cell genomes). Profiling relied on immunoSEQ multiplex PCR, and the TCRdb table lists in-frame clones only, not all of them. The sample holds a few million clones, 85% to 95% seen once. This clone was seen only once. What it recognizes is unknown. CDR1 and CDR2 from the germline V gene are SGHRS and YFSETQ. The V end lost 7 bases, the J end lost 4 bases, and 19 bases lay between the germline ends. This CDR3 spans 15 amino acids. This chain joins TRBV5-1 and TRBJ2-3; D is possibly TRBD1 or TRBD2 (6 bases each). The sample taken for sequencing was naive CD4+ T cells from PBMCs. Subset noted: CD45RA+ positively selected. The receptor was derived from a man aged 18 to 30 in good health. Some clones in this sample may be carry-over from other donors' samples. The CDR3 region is CASASLQGGPDTQYF. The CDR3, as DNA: TGCGCCAGCGCGTCTTTACAGGGAGGACCAGATACGCAGTATTTT.